These 25 T cell receptor beta chains originate from one sample sequenced in a study of CD8+CD57+ T cells in acquired aplastic anemia. Genomic DNA, serving as template, underwent TCR beta VDJ and CDR3 profiling. MiXCR was run by TCRdb on the reads, yielding one entry per CDR3 protein. The sample contains more than 150,000 distinct CDR3 sequences, 46% of which appear only once. Sequenced sample: sorted CD4+, CD8+, or CD8+CD57+ T cells (not recorded which) from PBMCs. Receptors originate from a human donor in good health.

The chain combines TRBV18 with TRBJ2-3; D tentatively reads TRBD1 or TRBD2 (5 bases each). The germline CDR1 and CDR2 sequences are KGHSH and LQKENI. The length of the CDR3 is 16 residues. V was trimmed by 3 bases and J by 2 bases, leaving 15 bases between them. For the CDR3, the DNA is TGTGCCAGCTCACCGTTTACAGGCGGGTCCACAGATACGCAGTATTTT. Encoded protein: CASSPFTGGSTDTQYF.

Remarks on this clonotype: Being one base from a much bigger clone, this may be a read error. CDR3 nucleotide sequence: TGTGCCAGCAGTGGATCGGGACAGGGGCAGGGCTACACCTTC. Encoded protein: CASSGSGQGQGYTF. This chain links TRBV25-1 with TRBJ1-2; 10 bases line up with TRBD1. The V gene end was trimmed by 4 bases and the J gene end by 8 bases; junction bases not matched to a gene: 7. From germline, CDR1 is MGHDK and CDR2 SYGVNS. This CDR3 is 14 amino acids long.

The rearrangement uses TRBV20-1 and TRBJ2-3, with a tentative D call TRBD2 (6 bases). This CDR3 is 14 amino acids long. V lost 6 bases, J lost 5 bases, and 18 bases lay in between. Germline V gene sequence: CDR1 DFQATT, CDR2 SNEGSKA (reference sequence). The CDR3 nucleotides read TGCAGTGCCCCAGCTGACGGGGGAGTAGATACGCAGTATTTT. Encoded protein: CSAPADGGVDTQYF.

V and J are TRBV29-1 and TRBJ2-5, with D hard to call. V was pared by 4 bases and J by 1 base, with 13 bases between. The CDR3 has 14 residues. Germline assignment: CDR1 SQVTM and CDR2 ANQGSEA. The CDR3 loop is CSVGARALQETQYF. CDR3 coding DNA: TGCAGCGTTGGTGCAAGGGCCCTCCAAGAGACCCAGTACTTC.

This clonotype was counted a few times. V usage is TRBV7-2 and J usage is TRBJ2-7; D is uncertain. Germline lookup yields CDR1 SGHTA and CDR2 FQGNSA. V dropped 2 bases and J dropped 6 bases, with 8 bases sitting between them. The CDR3 covers 12 residues. The CDR3 nucleotides are TGTGCCAGCAGCTTAACTGCAAGCGAGCAGTACTTC. It is translated as CASSLTASEQYF. The variable domain in full, with the rest retrieved from reference TRBV7-2 and TRBJ2-7, is GAGVSQSPSNKVTEKGKDVELRCDPISGHTALYWYRQSLGQGLEFLIYFQGNSAPDKSGLPSDRFSAERTGGSVSTLTIQRTQQEDSAVYLCASSLTASEQYFGPGTRLTVT.

The gene calls are TRBV4-3 and TRBJ1-1, with D possibly matching TRBD1 (6 bases). Trimming pared 3 bases from V and 4 bases from J, leaving 15 bases between. The germline CDR1 and CDR2 sequences are LGHNA and YSLEER. CDR3 length equals 15 residues. The CDR3 DNA sequence: TGCGCCAGCAGCCACTTTACAGGGAGGTTCACTGAAGCTTTCTTT. It specifies CASSHFTGRFTEAFF.

In its sample, this clonotype ranks as large. The chain links TRBV29-1 to TRBJ2-3, with D perhaps matching TRBD2 (6 bases). V lost 3 bases and J lost 2, with 15 bases in between. Germline-derived CDR1 and CDR2 are SQVTM and ANQGSEA. The CDR3 has 15 residues. Here the CDR3 DNA reads TGCAGCGTTGAGGCTGGTAGCGGAATCACAGATACGCAGTATTTT. It is translated as CSVEAGSGITDTQYF.

V is TRBV24-1 and J is TRBJ2-1, with TRBD2 identical over 7 bases. There are 14 residues in the CDR3. Per the germline V gene, CDR1 is KGHDR and CDR2 is SFDVKD. Germline trimming cut 4 bases from V and 12 bases from J; bases unmatched to any gene: 11. In DNA form, the CDR3 reads TGTGCCACCAGTGACCCTGGACTAGGGGTATGGCAGTTCTTC. Translated: CATSDPGLGVWQFF.

The chain has TRBV2 and TRBJ1-1, with D possibly TRBD1 on 5 matching bases. In germline, CDR1 is SNHLY, CDR2 FYNNEI. V lost 6 bases and J 6 bases, leaving 5 bases between the germline ends. The length of the CDR3 is 10 residues. CDR3 residues: CASRGAEAFF. In DNA form, the CDR3 reads TGTGCCAGCAGGGGGGCTGAAGCTTTCTTT.

This clonotype was found once. CDR3 residues: CASSLSQAMANEKLFF. As DNA, the CDR3 is TGTGCCAGCAGCTTAAGCCAGGCTATGGCTAATGAAAAACTGTTTTTT. The chain carries TRBV11-1 and TRBJ1-4; the D is unclear. Looked up from germline, CDR1 is SGHAT and CDR2 is FQDESV (reference sequence). V lost 2 bases to trimming and J lost 3 bases, with 13 bases between them. The CDR3 is 16 residues long.

This clonotype was counted many times. The chain joins TRBV7-3 to TRBJ1-1; unclear D gene. Germline CDR1 and CDR2: SGHTA and FQGTGA. This CDR3 has 12 amino acids. V shed 6 bases and J shed 1 base, with 6 bases lying between them. Here the CDR3 DNA reads TGTGCCAGCAGTACGAGGAACACTGAAGCTTTCTTT. Its translation: CASSTRNTEAFF.

This clonotype was found many times. The V gene is TRBV20-1, the J gene TRBJ1-2; tentative D call: TRBD1 (6 bases). V was shortened by 0 bases and J by 5 bases, with 16 bases between the two germline ends. CDR3 size: 15 residues. Per germline, CDR1 DFQATT and CDR2 SNEGSKA (reference sequence). The CDR3 region has the DNA TGCAGTGCTAGAGATTTCACAGGGATTAATTATGGCTACACCTTC. Its protein product is CSARDFTGINYGYTF.

This clonotype was detected ten times or more. The V and J genes are TRBV25-1 and TRBJ1-2; TRBD1 agrees at 7 bases. The CDR3 totals 15 residues. V shed 1 base, J shed 7 bases, and the junction held 9 bases outside the gene matches. CDR1 is MGHDK and CDR2 is SYGVNS in the germline V gene. The CDR3 DNA reads TGTGCCAGCAGTGAATTCGACAGGGTAATGACTGGCTACACCTTC. Its translation: CASSEFDRVMTGYTF.

In its sample, this clonotype was seen once. CDR3 DNA: TGTGCCACCAGTGAGACAACAGGGTCAAACACTGAAGCTTTCTTT. Translated: CATSETTGSNTEAFF. The chain links TRBV24-1 to TRBJ1-1; D may be TRBD1 (6 bases). Germline-derived CDR1 and CDR2 are KGHDR and SFDVKD. CDR3 length: 15 amino acids. Between the trimmed V and J ends, which lost 4 bases and 2 bases, there was a span of 13 bases.

This clonotype was seen ten or more times. The genes are TRBV7-9 and TRBJ2-3; 10 positions match TRBD1. In germline, CDR1 is SEHNR, CDR2 FQNEAQ (reference sequence). V was clipped by 4 bases and J by 0 bases; unmatched bases: 4. The CDR3 extends over 16 amino acids. The DNA of the CDR3 is TGTGCCAGCAGCTCCTGGACAGGGGGGAGCACAGATACGCAGTATTTT. It specifies CASSSWTGGSTDTQYF. The full variable domain, with the rest looked up from reference TRBV7-9 and TRBJ2-3, is DTGVSQNPRHKITKRGQNVTFRCDPISEHNRLYWYRQTLGQGPEFLTYFQNEAQLEKSRLLSDRFSAERPKGSFSTLEIQRTEQGDSAMYLCASSSWTGGSTDTQYFGPGTRLTVL.

This clonotype was observed at least ten times. The chain recombines TRBV20-1 with TRBJ1-5, with 8 positions matching TRBD1. The CDR3 contains 14 residues. In germline, CDR1 is DFQATT, CDR2 SNEGSKA (reference sequence). Unmatched junction bases numbered 6, after V lost 6 bases and J lost 2 bases. The CDR3 DNA sequence: TGCAGTGCCGACAGGGGTGCGGGCAATCAGCCCCAGCATTTT. It yields the protein CSADRGAGNQPQHF.

This rearrangement joins TRBV15 to TRBJ1-2; 8 nucleotides align to TRBD1. This CDR3 is 15 amino acids long. Germline V CDR1 and CDR2: LNHNV, YYDKDF (reference sequence). V shed 3 bases and J 4 bases; nucleotides not matched to a gene: 7. The CDR3 reads CATSSRTGNGYGYTF. In DNA, the CDR3 is TGTGCCACCAGCAGTAGGACAGGGAATGGCTATGGCTACACCTTC.

The chain uses TRBV11-3 and TRBJ2-2; D gene uncertain. Trimming took off 8 bases at V and 5 bases at J, with 9 bases between the two ends. Germline V lookup: CDR1 SGHNT, CDR2 YENEEA. This CDR3 is built from 12 residues. The CDR3 region is CASGSWTGELFF. The DNA of the CDR3 is TGTGCCAGCGGTAGTTGGACCGGGGAGCTGTTTTTT.

This clonotype has only a few counts. The chain carries TRBV11-2 and TRBJ2-3; possible D gene TRBD2, 6 bases. This CDR3 spans 16 amino acids. Trimming took off 3 bases at V and 4 bases at J, with 17 bases between the two ends. Germline-derived CDR1 and CDR2 are SGHAT and FQNNGV. DNA for the CDR3: TGTGCCAGCAGCTTGGGCCCGGGACCGGGGGCAGATACGCAGTATTTT. Its translation: CASSLGPGPGADTQYF.

This clonotype has at least ten counts. The chain carries TRBV12-3 or TRBV12-4 and TRBJ2-7; D is unclear. The CDR3 loop spans 15 amino acids. The ends were cut back, 4 bases at V and 2 bases at J, with 15 bases in the middle. CDR3 DNA sequence: TGTGCCAGCAGTTCCTCGGGCCGAGTTGCCTACGAGCAGTACTTC. This translates into CASSSSGRVAYEQYF.

This clonotype was observed a few times. A read error may explain this, as a much larger clone is one base away. The V and J genes are TRBV20-1 and TRBJ2-3; 7 positions agree with TRBD1. J gave up 10 bases and V 3 bases, and 10 bases lay outside the gene matches. Germline CDR1 and CDR2: DFQATT and SNEGSKA (reference sequence). The CDR3 loop spans 13 amino acids. CDR3 nucleotide sequence: TGCAGTGCTAGCCTCCGGGACAGAAATGCGCAGTATTTT. It codes for CSASLRDRNAQYF.

This clonotype was recorded once. A read error is likely, as this CDR3 ends without the conserved phenylalanine or tryptophan. This sequence joins TRBV7-9 and TRBJ1-1; D is ambiguous. Trimming cost V 1 base and J 7 bases, with 13 bases left between them. From germline, CDR1 is SEHNR and CDR2 FQNEAQ (reference sequence). The CDR3 is made up of 14 amino acids. CDR3 protein: CASSLGRGSGEAFS. The CDR3 DNA sequence: TGTGCCAGCAGCTTAGGGCGGGGTTCGGGTGAAGCTTTCTCT.

The rearrangement uses TRBV4-1 and TRBJ1-4; D possibly corresponds to TRBD1 (5 bases). Germline CDR1 is MGHRA and CDR2 is YSYEKL. The V end was cut by 2 bases, the J end by 3 bases, with 13 bases between. The CDR3 extends over 16 amino acids. The CDR3 region has the DNA TGCGCCAGCAGCCAAAATACAGGTGCCCCTAATGAAAAACTGTTTTTT. Encoded protein: CASSQNTGAPNEKLFF.

The sample holds one count of this clonotype. The gene calls are TRBV25-1 and TRBJ2-1; D is possibly TRBD1 (6 bases). The V gene lost 6 bases and the J gene lost 10 bases, with 13 bases spanning the gap. From germline, CDR1 is MGHDK and CDR2 SYGVNS. The CDR3 contains 12 residues. CDR3 amino acids: CASRSGVGEQFF. CDR3 in DNA: TGTGCCAGCAGATCAGGGGTTGGCGAGCAGTTCTTC.

The genes are TRBV20-1 and TRBJ2-5, with D unclear. The CDR3 totals 12 residues. With 3 bases removed from V and 0 bases from J, the gap between germline ends came to 5 bases. The V gene's germline CDR1 is DFQATT and CDR2 SNEGSKA (reference sequence). CDR3 in DNA: TGCAGTGCTAGGCCAGACCAAGAGACCCAGTACTTC. The encoded protein is CSARPDQETQYF.